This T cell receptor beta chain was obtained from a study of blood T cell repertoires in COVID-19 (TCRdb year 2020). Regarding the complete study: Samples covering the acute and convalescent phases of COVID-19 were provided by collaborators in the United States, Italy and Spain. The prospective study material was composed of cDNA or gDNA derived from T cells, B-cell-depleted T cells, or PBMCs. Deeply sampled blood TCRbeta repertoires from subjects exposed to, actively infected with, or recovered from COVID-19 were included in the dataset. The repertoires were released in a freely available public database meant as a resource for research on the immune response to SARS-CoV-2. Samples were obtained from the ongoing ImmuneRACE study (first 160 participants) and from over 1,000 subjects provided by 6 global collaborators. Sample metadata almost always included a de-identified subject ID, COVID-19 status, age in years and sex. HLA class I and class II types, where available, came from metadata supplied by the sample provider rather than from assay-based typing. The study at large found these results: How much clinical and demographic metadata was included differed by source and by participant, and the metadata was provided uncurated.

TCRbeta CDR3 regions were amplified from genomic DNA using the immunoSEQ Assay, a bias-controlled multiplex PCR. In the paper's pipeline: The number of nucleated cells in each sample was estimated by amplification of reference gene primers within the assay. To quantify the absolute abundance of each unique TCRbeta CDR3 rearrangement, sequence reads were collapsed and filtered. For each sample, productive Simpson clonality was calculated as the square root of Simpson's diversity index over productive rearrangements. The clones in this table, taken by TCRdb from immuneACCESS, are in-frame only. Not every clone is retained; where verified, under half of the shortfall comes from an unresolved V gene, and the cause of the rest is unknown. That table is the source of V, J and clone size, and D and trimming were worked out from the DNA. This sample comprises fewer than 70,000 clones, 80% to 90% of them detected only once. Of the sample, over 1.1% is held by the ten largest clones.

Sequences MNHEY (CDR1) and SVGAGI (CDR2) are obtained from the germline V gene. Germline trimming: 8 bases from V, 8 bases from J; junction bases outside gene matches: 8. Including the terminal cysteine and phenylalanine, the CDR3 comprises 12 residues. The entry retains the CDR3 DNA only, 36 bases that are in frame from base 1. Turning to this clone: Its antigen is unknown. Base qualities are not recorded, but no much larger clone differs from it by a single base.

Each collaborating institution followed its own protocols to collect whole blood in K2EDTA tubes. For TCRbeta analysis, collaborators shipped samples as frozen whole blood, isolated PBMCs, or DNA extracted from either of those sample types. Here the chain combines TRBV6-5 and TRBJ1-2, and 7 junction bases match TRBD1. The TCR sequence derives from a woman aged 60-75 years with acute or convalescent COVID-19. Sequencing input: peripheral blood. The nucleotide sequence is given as TGTGCCAGCTTGAGGGGGCGCGGAGGCTACACCTTC. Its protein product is CASLRGRGGYTF.